The 29 T cell receptor beta chains in this list originate from one sample, sequenced in a study of T cells in women clearing cervical HPV infection. Sequencing used immunoSEQ multiplex PCR; TCRdb keeps in-frame clones, though not all of them. The sample holds 30,000 to 45,000 clones. The sample consisted of blood buffy coat. Receptor source: a woman between 18 and 70 years old with a cervical HPV16 infection that either progressed to CIN3+ or cleared (not recorded which).

As regards this clone: The observed sequence ends 3 residues before the CDR3 terminus, with the missing tail filled in from the germline J gene. The chain links TRBV7-9 to TRBJ2-4, with TRBD1 identical over 8 bases. CDR3 length equals 14 residues. CDR1 and CDR2 from the germline V gene are SEHNR and FQNEAQ (reference sequence). The CDR3 is CASSSQGAEETQYF. The CDR3 bases that were read are TGTGCCAGCAGCTCCCAGGGGGCTGAGGAGACT.

With respect to this clone: The read halts 3 residues ahead of the CDR3 end, with the missing end drawn from the germline J gene. The chain carries TRBV28 and TRBJ1-6, with D tentatively TRBD1 (6 bases). Per the germline V gene, CDR1 is MDHEN and CDR2 is SYDVKM. The CDR3 covers 16 residues. Trimming took 9 bases from V and 7 from J, leaving 22 bases between them. CDR3 loop: CASSGFDQGQNSPLHF. The sequenced CDR3 bases are TGTGCCAGTAGTGGATTCGATCAGGGGCAGAATTCACCC.

As to this clone: Read coverage stops 3 residues before the CDR3 terminus; the germline J gene supplies the remainder. This chain connects TRBV7-9 to TRBJ2-4; D is undetermined. The germline V gene encodes CDR1 SEHNR and CDR2 FQNEAQ (reference sequence). This CDR3 contains 13 residues. The sequenced CDR3 bases are TGTGCCAGCAGCTTAGGACAAATGGATGGT. Translated: CASSLGQMDG. The whole CDR3 region reads CASSLGQMDGQYF. Full variable domain (remainder filled in from reference TRBV7-9 and TRBJ2-4): DTGVSQNPRHKITKRGQNVTFRCDPISEHNRLYWYRQTLGQGPEFLTYFQNEAQLEKSRLLSDRFSAERPKGSFSTLEIQRTEQGDSAMYLCASSLGQMDGQYFGAGTRLSVL.

To note about this clone: The sequenced fragment ends 3 residues before the CDR3 boundary, so the rest is inferred from the germline J gene. The chain couples TRBV29-1 to TRBJ2-7; TRBD1 might be the D (5 bases). In germline, CDR1 is SQVTM, CDR2 ANQGSEA. The ends were cut back, 4 bases at V and 5 bases at J, with 15 bases in the middle. This CDR3 spans 13 amino acids. Here the CDR3 reads CSVVGQGGDEQYF. Partial CDR3 DNA: TGCAGCGTTGTTGGGCAGGGTGGCGACGAG.

CDR3 in amino acids: CASSPYTGGENIQYF. Incomplete CDR3 DNA: TGTGCCAGCTCCCCGTATACAGGGGGGGAGAACATT. This chain joins TRBV18 and TRBJ2-4; possibly TRBD1 for D (8 bases). Sequencing ends 3 residues short of the CDR3 end; the germline J gene provides the rest. Trimming pared 6 bases from V and 7 bases from J, leaving 19 bases between. The germline gives CDR1 KGHSH, CDR2 LQKENI. This CDR3 spans 15 amino acids.

As to this clone: The read ends 3 residues shy of where the CDR3 ends; the end is completed using the germline J gene. This chain uses TRBV20-1 with TRBJ2-3; 8 bases map to TRBD2. This CDR3 is 16 amino acids long. Looked up from germline, CDR1 is DFQATT and CDR2 is SNEGSKA (reference sequence). J was trimmed by 4 bases and V by 0 bases; bases with no gene match: 9. The covered CDR3 bases are TGCAGTGCTAGAGATTTCCTTCGGGGGGGGGCAGATACG. Translation gives CSARDFLRGGADT. The full CDR3 protein is CSARDFLRGGADTQYF.

About this clone itself: The sequence runs out 3 residues before the end of the CDR3; the remainder is reconstructed from the germline J gene. V is TRBV29-1 and J is TRBJ2-5; 8 bases match TRBD2. There are 14 residues in the CDR3. The V gene end was trimmed by 8 bases and the J gene end by 2 bases; junction bases not matched to a gene: 10. Germline CDR1 is SQVTM and CDR2 is ANQGSEA. Partial CDR3 DNA: TGCAGCACTTACTCCGGGGGGGGTCAAGAGACC. It codes for CSTYSGGGQET. The whole CDR3 is CSTYSGGGQETQYF.

Points on this clone: With the read ending 3 residues before the CDR3 end, the germline J gene is used to fill in that end. The chain uses TRBV10-3 and TRBJ1-1; perhaps TRBD1 as D (5 bases). The CDR3 covers 14 residues. The germline CDR1 and CDR2 sequences are ENHRY and SYGVKD. Trimming removed 4 bases at V and 4 bases at J, with 13 bases between. The sequenced part of the CDR3 DNA is TGTGCCATCAGTGCCCAGGGTTTGGTCACTGAA. Translation: CAISAQGLVTE. The CDR3 in full is CAISAQGLVTEAFF.

Frequency places this clone as medium-sized. The CDR3 extends 3 residues past the end of the read, so its final part is completed from the germline J gene. This rearrangement joins TRBV10-3 to TRBJ2-7; 7 nucleotides match TRBD1. There are 14 residues in the CDR3. V lost 8 bases to trimming and J lost 2 bases; unmatched junction nucleotides: 9. Germline V gene lookup returns CDR1 ENHRY and CDR2 SYGVKD. CDR3 protein: CAIGGQPSTYEQYF. Incomplete CDR3 DNA: TGTGCCATCGGGGGACAGCCTAGTACCTACGAG.

Concerning this clone: Sequencing ends 3 residues short of the CDR3 end; the germline J gene provides the rest. The chain recombines TRBV5-1 with TRBJ2-5; tentative D call: TRBD2 (5 bases). The CDR3 is made up of 15 amino acids. Trimming cost V 4 bases and J 5 bases, with 18 bases left between them. Germline V lookup: CDR1 SGHRS, CDR2 YFSETQ. CDR3 region: CASSQLNEGWETQYF. The sequenced CDR3 bases are TGCGCCAGCAGCCAACTGAATGAGGGCTGGGAGACC.

A note on this clone: The read stops 3 residues short of the end of the CDR3; the missing end is completed from the germline J gene. This chain links TRBV19 with TRBJ2-1, with 15 nucleotides matching TRBD2. The J segment lost 7 bases and the V segment lost 3 bases, leaving 10 bases of the junction unmatched. From germline, CDR1 is LNHDA and CDR2 SQIVND (reference sequence). The CDR3 length is 18 residues. This CDR3 reads CASSIGGRGTSGRNEQFF. The sequenced CDR3 bases are TGTGCCAGTAGTATTGGTGGTAGGGGGACTAGCGGGAGGAATGAG.

As regards this clone: The read gets to within 3 residues of the CDR3 end, and the germline J gene fills in the rest. The chain combines TRBV2 with TRBJ1-6; a possible D gene is TRBD1 (6 bases). The CDR3 has 16 amino acids. The V gene's germline CDR1 is SNHLY and CDR2 FYNNEI. Trimming took off 5 bases at V and 0 bases at J, with 11 bases between the two ends. The CDR3 is CASSRRDNSYNSPLHF. Incomplete CDR3 DNA: TGTGCCAGCAGTCGCAGGGACAACTCCTATAATTCACCC.

Concerning this clone: The CDR3 end lies 3 residues beyond the end of the read and is filled in from the germline J gene. The genes are TRBV2 and TRBJ2-3; 7 positions agree with TRBD2. The trim removed 2 bases at V and 2 bases at J, leaving 13 bases unmatched. The germline gives CDR1 SNHLY, CDR2 FYNNEI. The CDR3 consists of 18 residues. CDR3 bases read: TGTGCCAGCAGTGAAATAGAGCTAGTAGCGGGCCCCACAGATACG. Translated, it gives CASSEIELVAGPTDT. From start to end, the CDR3 is CASSEIELVAGPTDTQYF.

On this clone: The CDR3 goes on 3 residues after the read ends, and that part is filled in from the germline J gene. The chain links TRBV11-2 to TRBJ2-4; a possible D gene is TRBD1 (5 bases). Germline V gives CDR1 SGHAT, CDR2 FQNNGV. The CDR3 covers 14 residues. CDR3 amino acids: CASSPTGVQETQYF. The CDR3 DNA, read in part, is TGTGCCAGCAGTCCAACAGGAGTTCAAGAGACT.

To note about this clone: The read is 3 residues too short to cover the CDR3 end, so that end is filled in from the germline J gene. The genes are TRBV2 and TRBJ1-4; 7 bases align to TRBD1. Germline CDR1 SNHLY, CDR2 FYNNEI. The junction had 4 bases not matched to a gene; V was cut back by 5 bases and J by 4 bases. The CDR3 runs 14 residues. CDR3 DNA, as far as it was read: TGTGCCAGCAGTTGGGACAGCTTTAATGAAAAA. This encodes CASSWDSFNEK. The complete CDR3 reads CASSWDSFNEKLFF.

A note on this clone: The read gets to within 3 residues of the CDR3 end, and the germline J gene fills in the rest. The rearrangement uses TRBV20-1 and TRBJ2-1; 8 nucleotides agree with TRBD1. Germline lookup yields CDR1 DFQATT and CDR2 SNEGSKA (reference sequence). This CDR3 is built from 15 residues. J lost 3 bases, V lost 5 bases, and 9 bases had no gene match. The CDR3 sequence: CSAGYGQGVYNEQFF. The CDR3 DNA, read in part, is TGCAGTGCTGGCTACGGACAGGGAGTCTACAATGAG.

With respect to this clone: The CDR3 extends 3 residues past the end of the read, so its final part is completed from the germline J gene. This chain connects TRBV7-2 to TRBJ1-3, with D unresolved. Trimming shortened V by 1 base and J by 4 bases, and 11 bases separated the two germline ends. The V gene's germline CDR1 is SGHTA and CDR2 FQGNSA. This CDR3 is 15 amino acids long. The sequenced part of the CDR3 DNA is TGTGCCAGCAGCTTAGGTCTCGGTTCCGGAAACACC. It yields the protein CASSLGLGSGNT. The whole CDR3 sequence reads CASSLGLGSGNTIYF.

In the case of this clone: Coverage ceases 3 residues before the CDR3 finishes, and the germline J gene fills in the end. The chain couples TRBV7-2 to TRBJ2-2; D is unclear. Germline CDR1 and CDR2: SGHTA and FQGNSA. The CDR3 sequence is 13 residues long. The V end was cut by 5 bases, the J end by 6 bases, with 10 bases between. This chain's CDR3 is CASSQTIPGELFF. The covered CDR3 bases are TGTGCCAGCAGCCAGACAATTCCCGGGGAG.

In regard to this clone: The read gets to within 3 residues of the CDR3 end, and the germline J gene fills in the rest. The chain uses TRBV28 and TRBJ2-7; 7 bases fit TRBD2. Germline CDR1 MDHEN, CDR2 SYDVKM. Germline trimming cut 7 bases from V and 2 bases from J; bases unmatched to any gene: 8. The CDR3 covers 14 residues. The CDR3 loop reads CASTHGGFPYEQYF. The covered CDR3 bases are TGTGCCAGCACCCACGGGGGGTTCCCCTACGAG.

In regard to this clone: The read ends 3 residues early relative to the CDR3; the germline J gene fills the gap. This chain uses TRBV5-5 with TRBJ1-2, with a weak D call TRBD1 (5 bases). The CDR3 is made up of 15 amino acids. The V end lost 2 bases, the J end lost 0 bases, and 11 bases lay between the germline ends. In germline, CDR1 is SGHKS, CDR2 YYEKEE (reference sequence). The covered CDR3 bases are TGTGCCAGCAGCTTAGGTCCAGGGACTAACTATGGC. Amino acids: CASSLGPGTNYG. The full CDR3 protein is CASSLGPGTNYGYTF.

Comments on this clone: The read is 3 residues too short to cover the CDR3 end, so that end is filled in from the germline J gene. The chain links TRBV19 to TRBJ2-7; perhaps TRBD2 as D (6 bases). The germline V gene encodes CDR1 LNHDA and CDR2 SQIVND (reference sequence). With 5 bases removed from V and 5 bases from J, the gap between germline ends came to 22 bases. The CDR3 totals 16 residues. The covered CDR3 bases are TGTGCCAGTAGTGCCACCGGGACTTGGGGTTCCCACGAG. This gives the protein CASSATGTWGSHE. The whole CDR3 region reads CASSATGTWGSHEQYF.

Remarks on this clone: The read ends 3 residues early relative to the CDR3; the germline J gene fills the gap. The genes are TRBV19 and TRBJ2-1, with 8 bases aligning to TRBD1. CDR1 and CDR2 (germline): LNHDA, SQIVND (reference sequence). The CDR3 covers 15 residues. V trimming: 5 bases; J trimming: 4 bases; junction bases outside the gene matches: 7. CDR3 bases read: TGTGCCAGTAGTGCGCAGGGGGCAAGATACAATGAG. Amino acids: CASSAQGARYNE. The whole CDR3 reads CASSAQGARYNEQFF.

On this clone itself: The read terminates 3 residues before the CDR3 end, so the remaining end is supplied by the germline J gene. The chain links TRBV7-3 to TRBJ2-5; tentative D call: TRBD2 (6 bases). Looked up from germline, CDR1 is SGHTA and CDR2 is FQGTGA. V lost 5 bases, J lost 6 bases, and 22 bases lay in between. The CDR3 covers 16 residues. CDR3 protein: CASSPTAAGYGKTQYF. The DNA read from the CDR3 is TGTGCCAGCAGCCCCACCGCGGCGGGGTATGGGAAGACC.

Concerning this clone: The CDR3 end lies 3 residues beyond the end of the read and is filled in from the germline J gene. This rearrangement joins TRBV5-1 to TRBJ1-5, with a tentative D call TRBD1 (5 bases). V lost 0 bases and J lost 7, with 14 bases in between. CDR1 and CDR2 (germline): SGHRS, YFSETQ. CDR3 length equals 15 residues. CDR3 sequence reads: CASSLEGVEFQPQHF. The DNA read from the CDR3 is TGCGCCAGCAGCTTGGAAGGGGTAGAATTCCAGCCC.

About this clone itself: The CDR3 extends 3 residues past the end of the read, so its final part is completed from the germline J gene. The rearrangement uses TRBV7-8 and TRBJ1-1; D gene unclear. CDR3 length: 12 amino acids. CDR1 SGHVS and CDR2 FQNEAQ come from the germline V gene. Between the trimmed V and J ends, which lost 3 bases and 5 bases, there was a span of 7 bases. CDR3 DNA, as far as it was read: TGTGCCAGCAGCTTGTATACAACTGAA. It specifies CASSLYTTE. The entire CDR3 reads CASSLYTTEAFF. Complete variable domain (other parts from reference TRBV7-8 and TRBJ1-1): GAGVSQSPRYKVAKRGQDVALRCDPISGHVSLFWYQQALGQGPEFLTYFQNEAQLDKSGLPSDRFFAERPEGSVSTLKIQRTQQEDSAVYLCASSLYTTEAFFGQGTRLTVV.

A remark on this clone: Read data end 3 residues before the CDR3 end; the end is taken from the germline J gene. V gene TRBV24-1 combines with J gene TRBJ1-1; 8 bases map to TRBD1. V lost 1 base and J lost 0; bases outside the gene matches: 3. The CDR3 length is 16 residues. Germline V lookup: CDR1 KGHDR, CDR2 SFDVKD. The CDR3 protein is CATSDFRGRVNTEAFF. The covered CDR3 bases are TGTGCCACCAGTGATTTCAGGGGGCGGGTGAACACTGAA.

Of note for this clone: One junction end disagrees with the germline gene, perhaps due to a read error. Sequencing ends 3 residues short of the CDR3 end; the germline J gene provides the rest. The J gene is TRBJ1-1, the V gene TRBV4-2, with D possibly matching TRBD1 (6 bases). This CDR3 contains 14 residues. Germline V gives CDR1 LGHNA, CDR2 YNFKEQ. The DNA read from the CDR3 is TGCGCCAGCAGCAGTACCTCAGGGGCCACTGAA. The encoded protein is CASSSTSGATE. The entire CDR3 reads CASSSTSGATEAFF.

Turning to this clone: The read gets to within 3 residues of the CDR3 end, and the germline J gene fills in the rest. This chain connects TRBV18 to TRBJ2-5, with TRBD1 matching 11 bases. Looked up from germline, CDR1 is KGHSH and CDR2 is LQKENI. The CDR3 consists of 13 residues. With V trimmed by 5 bases and J by 5 bases, 1 base remained unmatched. The part of the CDR3 DNA that was read is TGTGCCAGCTCAAGGGACAGGGGGGAGACC. Residues: CASSRDRGET. The whole CDR3 reads CASSRDRGETQYF. Full variable domain (missing parts from reference TRBV18 and TRBJ2-5): NAGVMQNPRHLVRRRGQEARLRCSPMKGHSHVYWYRQLPEEGLKFMVYLQKENIIDESGMPKERFSAEFPKEGPSILRIQQVVRGDSAAYFCASSRDRGETQYFGPGTRLLVL.

Comment on this clone: Read sequence stops 3 residues before the CDR3 end, and the germline J gene provides the missing end. The chain is built from TRBV5-1 and TRBJ1-2, with D uncertain. Trimming pared 5 bases from V and 5 bases from J, leaving 13 bases between. Germline V gene data show CDR1 as SGHRS and CDR2 as YFSETQ. The CDR3 runs 13 residues. CDR3 region: CASSPSEVYGYTF. The sequenced part of the CDR3 DNA is TGCGCCAGCAGTCCTTCTGAGGTTTATGGC.